Below, one T cell receptor beta chain is given with its context. Combining a sample-barcoded 5' primer with a J-beta primer mix, a second PCR ran for about 6 to 12 cycles. Each CDR3 protein is one row after TCRdb ran MiXCR on the 5' RACE reads. The table includes almost 1 million distinct CDR3 sequences, roughly 50% detected once. Aged about 6 to 95, donors were systemically healthy Caucasians from Russia. Isolation per sample recovered at least 6 million PBMCs. This CDR3 region has 14 residues. Germline V gene lookup returns CDR1 MNHEY and CDR2 SVGAGI. V lost 5 bases and J lost 4, with 13 bases in between. The source of the sample is a study of blood T cells in healthy people across ages.

Sequenced: blood. The gene calls are TRBV6-5 and TRBJ2-3; weak D call: TRBD2 (6 bases). The sequence was collected from a woman aged 55-70 years in good health. In nucleotides, the CDR3 is TGTGCCAGCAGTCAAAGCGGGTCTGCAGATACGCAGTATTTT. Encoded protein: CASSQSGSADTQYF.